This entry lists 14 T cell receptor beta chains sequenced from one sample in a study of blood T cells in healthy people across ages. A second PCR of about 6 to 11 cycles used a sample-barcoded 5' primer and a J-beta primer mix. MiXCR, applied by TCRdb to the 5' RACE reads, yields one record per CDR3 protein. The sample lists hundreds of thousands of distinct CDR3 sequences; around 31% were seen once. The sequenced sample was blood. All receptors come from a woman older than 75 in good health.

This clonotype was recorded many times. The rearrangement uses TRBV6-1 and TRBJ1-5; D ambiguous. From germline, CDR1 is MNHNS and CDR2 SASEGT. Trimming removed 7 bases from V and 4 bases from J, with 14 bases in between. CDR3 length equals 14 residues. CDR3 coding DNA: TGTGCCAGCACCAAAGGAAGGGTAAATCAGCCCCAGCATTTT. Translated, it gives CASTKGRVNQPQHF.

The J gene is TRBJ2-5, the V gene TRBV20-1, with D hard to call. The CDR3 runs to 15 residues. V lost 0 bases and J 3 bases, leaving 14 bases between the germline ends. In germline, CDR1 is DFQATT, CDR2 SNEGSKA (reference sequence). CDR3 in DNA: TGCAGTGCTAGAGATCCGGTTGTGGGTAAAGAGACCCAGTACTTC. Encoded protein: CSARDPVVGKETQYF.

This clonotype was picked up many times. The rearrangement links TRBV19 to TRBJ2-7; D may be TRBD1 (6 bases). Germline CDR1 reads LNHDA; CDR2 reads SQIVND (reference sequence). V was pared by 7 bases and J by 1 base, with 11 bases between. The CDR3 contains 13 residues. CDR3 sequence: CASIPTGSYEQYF. Here the CDR3 DNA reads TGTGCCAGTATCCCGACAGGATCCTACGAGCAGTACTTC.

This chain connects TRBV6-6 to TRBJ1-5; the match to TRBD1 covers 8 bases. This CDR3 spans 15 amino acids. Germline V gene lookup returns CDR1 MNHNY and CDR2 SVGAGI (reference sequence). The trim removed 6 bases at V and 4 bases at J, leaving 8 bases unmatched. The CDR3 nucleotides read TGTGCCAGCAGAACATCGGGACAGGATAATCAGCCCCAGCATTTT. Translation gives CASRTSGQDNQPQHF.

This clonotype was recorded a few times. The DNA of the CDR3 is TGCGCCAGCAGCCAAGATACCGGGGGCTGGACGACTGAAGCTTTCTTT. This gives the protein CASSQDTGGWTTEAFF. V is TRBV4-3 and J is TRBJ1-1, with TRBD1 as a possible D gene (6 bases). The CDR3 has 16 residues. V lost 0 bases and J lost 5, with 16 bases in between. Germline values: CDR1 LGHNA, CDR2 YSLEER.

The chain links TRBV12-3 or TRBV12-4 to TRBJ2-3; no clear D. With 2 bases removed from V and 15 bases from J, the gap between germline ends came to 24 bases. This CDR3 contains 15 residues. CDR3 region: CASSLKRVDTDTEYF. The CDR3 nucleotides are TGTGCCAGCAGTTTAAAGCGAGTAGACACAGATACGGAATATTTT.

Comments on this clonotype: A single base separates this from a much larger clone, so it may be a read error. This chain uses TRBV3-1 with TRBJ2-5; D possibly corresponds to TRBD2 (5 bases). This CDR3 comprises 14 residues. V lost 0 bases and J 11 bases, leaving 16 bases between the germline ends. Per the germline V gene, CDR1 is LGHDT and CDR2 is YNNKEL (reference sequence). The CDR3 region has the DNA TGTGCCAGCAGCCAAGATAGCGTCCGATGGGAGCAGTACTTC. Translating it yields CASSQDSVRWEQYF.

This clonotype was seen many times. A much larger clonotype is one base distant, so this may be a read error. This rearrangement joins TRBV9 to TRBJ2-2; tentatively, D is TRBD2 (5 bases). Germline CDR1 reads SGDLS; CDR2 reads YYNGEE. CDR3 length: 17 amino acids. The CDR3 bases are TGTGCCAGCAGCCCCCCCGGGTCCAAGACCTACACCGGGGAGCGGTTTTTT. Translating it yields CASSPPGSKTYTGERFF. The full variable domain, rest sourced from reference TRBV9 and TRBJ2-2, is DSGVTQTPKHLITATGQRVTLRCSPRSGDLSVYWYQQSLDQGLQFLIQYYNGEERAKGNILERFSAQQFPDLHSELNLSSLELGDSALYFCASSPPGSKTYTGERFFGEGSRLTVL.

The chain recombines TRBV7-9 with TRBJ2-1; TRBD2 might be the D (6 bases). V was trimmed by 1 base and J by 0 bases, leaving 13 bases between them. In germline, CDR1 is SEHNR, CDR2 FQNEAQ (reference sequence). The CDR3 runs to 17 residues. CDR3 sequence (DNA): TGTGCCAGCAGCTTAGTAGTGTTGGGACTCTCCTACAATGAGCAGTTCTTC. It is translated as CASSLVVLGLSYNEQFF.

On this clonotype itself: The junction shows a germline mismatch at one end, possibly a read error. This chain links TRBV7-6 with TRBJ2-1; TRBD2 matches 9 bases. CDR1 is SGHVS, CDR2 FNYEAQ, per germline. This CDR3 spans 17 amino acids. The CDR3: CASRLAPSGNSYNEQFF. The DNA of the CDR3 is TGTGCCAGCCGCTTAGCTCCTAGCGGGAACTCCTACAATGAGCAGTTCTTC.

This clonotype showed up many times. This chain links TRBV20-1 with TRBJ2-7; weak D call: TRBD2 (6 bases). The CDR3 is made up of 15 amino acids. V dropped 2 bases and J dropped 5 bases, with 19 bases sitting between them. From germline, CDR1 is DFQATT and CDR2 SNEGSKA (reference sequence). The CDR3 coding sequence is TGCAGTGCTAGACAAGGCATTGTAGCGGTCCACGAGCAGTACTTC. Its translation is CSARQGIVAVHEQYF.

At least ten counts were recorded for this clonotype. The chain uses TRBV6-1 and TRBJ2-5; D possibly corresponds to TRBD1 (6 bases). Germline loops: CDR1 MNHNS, CDR2 SASEGT. The CDR3 totals 13 residues. V shed 7 bases and J shed 2 bases, with 11 bases lying between them. The CDR3 sequence: CASNDRRQETQYF. DNA for the CDR3: TGTGCCAGCAATGACAGGAGACAAGAGACCCAGTACTTC.

This clonotype was detected only a few times. This chain uses TRBV6-1 with TRBJ1-5; 7 nucleotides align to TRBD1. Germline V gene data show CDR1 as MNHNS and CDR2 as SASEGT. This CDR3 has 15 amino acids. Trimming removed 6 bases from V and 6 bases from J; junction bases left unmatched: 11. CDR3 in DNA: TGTGCCAGCAGCGGGGGACAGCTAAGGTTTCAGCCCCAGCATTTT. This translates into CASSGGQLRFQPQHF.

At least ten counts were recorded for this clonotype. The V gene is TRBV6-1, the J gene TRBJ2-3; D gene uncertain. CDR3 length: 15 amino acids. CDR1 is MNHNS and CDR2 is SASEGT in the germline V gene. Trimming left V 4 bases short and J 1 base short, with 12 bases between. The CDR3 DNA sequence: TGTGCCAGCAGTGGGCCTTATGGGGGCACAGATACGCAGTATTTT. Its protein is CASSGPYGGTDTQYF.